The TCR beta chain under discussion was sequenced for a study of T cell responses to AZD1222 COVID-19 vaccine. Looking at the study overall: Pooling was applied to second doses at about 4 or about 12 weeks.

Findings and limits, study-wide: AZD1222 recipients seropositive at baseline numbered only five or six.

This table comes from immunoSEQ multiplex PCR, and its TCRdb copy is limited to in-frame clones, with some not included. The sample carries some 150,000 clones, roughly nine tenths recorded once. Trimming cost V 5 bases and J 15 bases; bases outside gene matches: 12. This CDR3 has 13 residues. Per the germline V gene, CDR1 is MNHEY and CDR2 is SVGEGT. For this clone: Its matching antigen is unknown.

Specimen: peripheral blood, collected on day 0 of AZD1222 vaccination. This TCR was recovered from an adult in good health. The chain links TRBV6-2 or TRBV6-3 to TRBJ2-1; TRBD2 matches at 8 bases. The CDR3 reads CASSTLAGTSSFF. The CDR3 DNA reads TGTGCCAGCAGTACTCTAGCGGGCACCAGTTCGTTCTTC.